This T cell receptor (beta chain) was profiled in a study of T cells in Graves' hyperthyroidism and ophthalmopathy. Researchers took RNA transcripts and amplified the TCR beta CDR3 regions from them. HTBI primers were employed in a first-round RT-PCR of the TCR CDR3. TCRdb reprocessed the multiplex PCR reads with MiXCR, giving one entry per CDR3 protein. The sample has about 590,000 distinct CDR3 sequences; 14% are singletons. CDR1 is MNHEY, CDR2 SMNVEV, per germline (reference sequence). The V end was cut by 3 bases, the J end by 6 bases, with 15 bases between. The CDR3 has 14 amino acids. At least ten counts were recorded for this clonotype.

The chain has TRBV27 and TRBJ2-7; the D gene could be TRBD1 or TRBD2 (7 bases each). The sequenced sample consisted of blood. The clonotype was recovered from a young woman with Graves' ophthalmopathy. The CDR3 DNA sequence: TGTGCCAGCAGTTTTGGGGAGGGGGCAAGCGAGCAGTACTTC. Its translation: CASSFGEGASEQYF.